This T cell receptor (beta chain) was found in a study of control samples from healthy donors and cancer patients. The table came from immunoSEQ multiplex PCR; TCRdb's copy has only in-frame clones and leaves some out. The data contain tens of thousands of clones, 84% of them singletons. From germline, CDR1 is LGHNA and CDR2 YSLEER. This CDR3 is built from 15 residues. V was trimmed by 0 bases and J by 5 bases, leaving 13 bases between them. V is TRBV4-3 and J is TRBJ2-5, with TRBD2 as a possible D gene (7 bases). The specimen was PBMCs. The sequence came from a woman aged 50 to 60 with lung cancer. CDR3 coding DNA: TGCGCCAGCAGCCAAGATAGGGGGGGGCTTGAGACCCAGTACTTC. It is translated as CASSQDRGGLETQYF.